This T cell receptor (beta chain) was obtained from a study of OX40 agonist ivuxolimab in advanced cancers. Study-level background: Head and neck, renal cell, melanoma or hepatocellular carcinoma were the cancers that dose-escalation patients had. Findings and limits, study-wide: The CD4+ and CD8+ T cells in the blood had expanded clonally by week 6 at 0.1 to 3.0 mg/kg.

TCRdb's table, derived via immunoSEQ multiplex PCR, lists solely in-frame clones and lacks some. The sample has around 40,000 clones; 75% to 90% are singletons. Germline assignment: CDR1 SGHRS and CDR2 YFSETQ. The CDR3 runs 13 residues. V gave up 1 base and J gave up 8 bases; unmatched junction bases: 1. Remarks on this clone: Its target is unknown.

Here the sequenced sample was CD4+ or CD8+ T cells sorted from blood, taken in a trial of the OX40 agonist ivuxolimab. This chain uses TRBV5-1 with TRBJ2-1, with 9 bases that match TRBD1. The source of this sequence is an adult with an advanced solid tumor such as melanoma, head and neck, liver or kidney cancer. The CDR3 spells CASSLTGGDEQFF. In nucleotides, the CDR3 is TGCGCCAGCAGCTTGACAGGGGGCGATGAGCAGTTCTTC.